Below, 10 T cell receptor beta chains from the same sample are listed, as sequenced in a study of vaccination and CD4 T cells after COVID-19. Which antigens these TCRs recognize remains unknown. Sequenced with the Oncomine TCR Beta short-read assay was DNA taken from cultured CD4+ T cells. TCRdb passed the PCR reads through MiXCR, listing each CDR3 protein once. This sample has about 12,000 distinct CDR3 sequences, with about 30% found just once. Treatment in this sample: roughly nine-day PBMC culture with coronavirus spike peptide pools or control peptides (ViraFEST assay). The sequencing here drew on CD4+ T cells from blood, cultured in vitro, taken after SARS-CoV-2 vaccination. These receptors were collected from a human donor who had recovered from COVID-19.

There are a few counts of this clonotype. This rearrangement joins TRBV2 to TRBJ1-2, with 9 bases fitting TRBD1. The V gene end was trimmed by 3 bases and the J gene end by 6 bases; junction bases not matched to a gene: 8. This CDR3 spans 15 amino acids. Germline V CDR1 and CDR2: SNHLY, FYNNEI. CDR3 sequence reads: CASSDSTTGGDGYTF. The CDR3 coding sequence is TGTGCCAGCAGTGATTCAACCACAGGGGGCGATGGCTACACCTTC.

The table lists this clonotype with a few counts. The chain joins TRBV28 to TRBJ1-5, with D possibly TRBD1 on 6 matching bases. V lost 6 bases and J 0 bases, leaving 12 bases between the germline ends. This CDR3 contains 15 residues. CDR1 and CDR2 from the germline V gene are MDHEN and SYDVKM. CDR3 in amino acids: CASSKTGYSNQPQHF. Written as DNA, the CDR3 is TGTGCCAGCAGCAAGACAGGATATAGCAATCAGCCCCAGCATTTT.

The chain uses TRBV7-2 and TRBJ2-5, with TRBD2 as a possible D gene (6 bases). Trimming pared 3 bases from V and 0 bases from J, leaving 8 bases between. Per the germline V gene, CDR1 is SGHTA and CDR2 is FQGNSA. The CDR3 runs to 14 residues. In DNA, the CDR3 is TGTGCCAGCAGCTTGGCGGGAAACCAAGAGACCCAGTACTTC. This gives the protein CASSLAGNQETQYF.

The rearrangement links TRBV10-1 to TRBJ2-7; TRBD2 matches at 7 bases. The V and J ends lost 9 bases and 3 bases, in that order; junction bases with no gene match: 11. The CDR3 spans 14 residues. CDR1 WNHNN and CDR2 SYGVQD come from the germline V gene (reference sequence). CDR3 protein: CARRERELRYEQYF. The CDR3 DNA follows: TGCGCCAGACGAGAGCGGGAACTACGCTACGAGCAGTACTTC.

The rearrangement links TRBV19 to TRBJ1-3; no definite D call. Germline V CDR1 and CDR2: LNHDA, SQIVND (reference sequence). Trimming stripped 5 bases from V and 9 bases from J, with 20 bases between. This CDR3 comprises 15 residues. The CDR3 sequence is CASSARGSVVGTIYF. The CDR3, as DNA: TGTGCCAGTAGTGCCAGAGGGTCCGTCGTGGGCACCATATATTTT. Filled out from reference TRBV19 and TRBJ1-3, the complete variable domain reads DGGITQSPKYLFRKEGQNVTLSCEQNLNHDAMYWYRQDPGQGLRLIYYSQIVNDFQKGDIAEGYSVSREKKESFPLTVTSAQKNPTAFYLCASSARGSVVGTIYFGEGSWLTVV.

The chain uses TRBV11-2 and TRBJ1-6; 10 bases map to TRBD1. Germline lookup yields CDR1 SGHAT and CDR2 FQNNGV. V dropped 5 bases and J dropped 8; count of bases not matched to a gene: 15. The CDR3 has 18 amino acids. CDR3 region: CASSRDRGRGHKDSPLHF. CDR3 nucleotide sequence: TGTGCCAGCAGCCGAGACAGGGGGCGAGGGCACAAAGATTCACCCCTCCACTTT. Full variable domain (missing parts from reference TRBV11-2 and TRBJ1-6): EAGVAQSPRYKIIEKRQSVAFWCNPISGHATLYWYQQILGQGPKLLIQFQNNGVVDDSQLPKDRFSAERLKGVDSTLKIQPAKLEDSAVYLCASSRDRGRGHKDSPLHFGNGTRLTVT.

The rearrangement joins TRBV19 to TRBJ2-1; 7 positions agree with TRBD2. The J segment lost 1 base and the V segment lost 6 bases, leaving 9 bases of the junction unmatched. Germline-derived CDR1 and CDR2 are LNHDA and SQIVND (reference sequence). The CDR3 has 16 amino acids. CDR3 in amino acids: CASSLAAPLSYNEQFF. The CDR3 DNA is TGTGCCAGTAGCCTAGCGGCCCCCCTTTCCTACAATGAGCAGTTCTTC.

This chain uses TRBV20-1 with TRBJ2-7; TRBD2 matches at 7 bases. J was trimmed by 0 bases and V by 5 bases; bases with no gene match: 10. The germline CDR1 and CDR2 sequences are DFQATT and SNEGSKA (reference sequence). There are 15 residues in the CDR3. The chain's CDR3 is CSAGERGSSSYEQYF. The CDR3 coding sequence is TGCAGTGCTGGGGAGCGGGGCTCGAGCTCCTACGAGCAGTACTTC.

In its sample, this clonotype was seen a few times. This chain uses TRBV7-8 with TRBJ2-3, with D perhaps given as TRBD1 or TRBD2 (6 bases each). Trimming left V 0 bases short and J 3 bases short, with 10 bases between. The CDR3 loop spans 15 amino acids. Germline CDR1 SGHVS, CDR2 FQNEAQ. The CDR3 DNA reads TGTGCCAGCAGCTTAGCGCAGGGGAGGACAGATACGCAGTATTTT. Its protein product is CASSLAQGRTDTQYF.

The chain recombines TRBV18 with TRBJ2-7; unclear D gene. The CDR3 is made up of 13 amino acids. Germline V CDR1 and CDR2: KGHSH, LQKENI. Trimming removed 3 bases at V and 5 bases at J, with 11 bases between. CDR3 sequence: CASSPPPGDEQYF. The CDR3 nucleotides read TGTGCCAGCTCACCCCCCCCTGGGGACGAGCAGTACTTC.